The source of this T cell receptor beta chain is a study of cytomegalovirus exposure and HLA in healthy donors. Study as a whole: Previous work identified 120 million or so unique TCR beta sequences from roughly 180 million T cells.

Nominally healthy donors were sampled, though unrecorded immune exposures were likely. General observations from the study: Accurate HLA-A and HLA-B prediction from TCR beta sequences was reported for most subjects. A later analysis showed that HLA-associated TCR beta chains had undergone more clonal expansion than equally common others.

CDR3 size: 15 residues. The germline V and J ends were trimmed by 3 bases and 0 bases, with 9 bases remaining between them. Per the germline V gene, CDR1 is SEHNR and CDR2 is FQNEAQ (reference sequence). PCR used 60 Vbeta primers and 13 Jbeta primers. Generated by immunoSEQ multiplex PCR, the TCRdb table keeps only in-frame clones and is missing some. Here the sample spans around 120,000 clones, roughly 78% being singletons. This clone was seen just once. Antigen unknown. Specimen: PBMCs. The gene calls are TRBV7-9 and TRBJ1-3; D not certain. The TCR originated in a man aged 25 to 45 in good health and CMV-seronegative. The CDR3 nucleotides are TGTGCCAGCAGCTTGCGCGGAGACTCTGGAAACACCATATATTTT. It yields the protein CASSLRGDSGNTIYF.